This TCR beta chain was recorded in a study of technical replicates of blood from a few donors. TCRdb's copy holds only in-frame clones and misses some; the assay was immunoSEQ multiplex PCR. The data hold approximately 75,000 clones, with approximately 96% observed a single time. This clone was counted once. The CDR3 consists of 15 residues. V was trimmed by 1 base and J by 2 bases, leaving 11 bases between them. Germline loops: CDR1 SGHAT, CDR2 FQNNGV. The J gene is TRBJ1-2, the V gene TRBV11-2, with D perhaps matching TRBD1 (5 bases). This clonotype was sampled from a human donor in good health. The sample consisted of T cells isolated from PBMCs. The CDR3 is CASSLGGALNYGYTF. CDR3 DNA sequence: TGTGCCAGCAGCTTAGGCGGGGCGTTAAACTATGGCTACACCTTC.